The TCR beta chain described here comes from a study of T cell responses to AZD1222 COVID-19 vaccine. General observations from the study: In a largely white British group with more females than males, clonal diversity was possibly underestimated.

A note on this clone: Its matching antigen is unknown.

Profiling relied on immunoSEQ multiplex PCR, and the TCRdb table lists in-frame clones only, not all of them. The sample has over 150,000 clones, 90% to 95% seen once. CDR1 and CDR2 (germline): LNHDA, SQIVND (reference sequence). Trimming pared 0 bases from V and 5 bases from J, leaving 7 bases between. The CDR3 is 13 amino acids. The starting material was peripheral blood, obtained 28 days after the second dose of the MenACWY control vaccine. This receptor was obtained from an adult who received the MenACWY meningococcal vaccine as a control. This sequence joins TRBV19 and TRBJ1-1; no clear D gene. The CDR3 spells CASSIDGGTEAFF. CDR3 DNA: TGTGCCAGTAGTATAGACGGTGGGACTGAAGCTTTCTTT.